Shown below are 12 T cell receptor beta chains from a single sample sequenced in a study of T cell responses to AZD1222 COVID-19 vaccine. Measured with immunoSEQ multiplex PCR; TCRdb has only the in-frame clones, and not every one. The table has tens of thousands of clones, around 86% seen once. This sample comprised peripheral blood, obtained 28 days after the second AZD1222 dose. These receptors originate from an adult who received the AZD1222 COVID-19 vaccine.

The chain is built from TRBV14 and TRBJ1-2, with D possibly TRBD1 on 5 matching bases. This CDR3 region has 13 residues. CDR1 and CDR2 (germline): SGHDN, FVKESK. V was clipped by 5 bases and J by 2 bases, with 9 bases between them. Here the CDR3 reads CASSEQDNYGYTF. The CDR3 DNA is TGTGCCAGCAGCGAACAGGACAACTATGGCTACACCTTC. Full variable domain (outside the CDR3, taken from reference TRBV14 and TRBJ1-2): EAGVTQFPSHSVIEKGQTVTLRCDPISGHDNLYWYRRVMGKEIKFLLHFVKESKQDESGMPNNRFLAERTGGTYSTLKVQPAELEDSGVYFCASSEQDNYGYTFGSGTRLTVV.

The chain employs TRBV6-5 and TRBJ1-2; 10 bases agree with TRBD1. Germline V lookup: CDR1 MNHEY, CDR2 SVGAGI. This CDR3 contains 15 residues. V shed 5 bases, J shed 6 bases, and the junction held 9 bases outside the gene matches. CDR3 loop: CASSLGRDRGNGYTF. The CDR3 DNA reads as TGTGCCAGCAGTCTGGGCCGGGACAGGGGAAATGGCTACACCTTC.

This rearrangement joins TRBV5-6 to TRBJ1-1; D remains ambiguous. The CDR3 extends over 15 amino acids. Looked up from germline, CDR1 is SGHDT and CDR2 is YYEEEE. V was trimmed by 4 bases and J by 4 bases, leaving 17 bases between them. As DNA, the CDR3 is TGTGCCAGCAGCCCCCAACCTGTGCTGAGCACTGAAGCTTTCTTT. This translates into CASSPQPVLSTEAFF. Variable domain in full (rest from reference TRBV5-6 and TRBJ1-1): DAGVTQSPTHLIKTRGQQVTLRCSPKSGHDTVSWYQQALGQGPQFIFQYYEEEERQRGNFPDRFSGHQFPNYSSELNVNALLLGDSALYLCASSPQPVLSTEAFFGQGTRLTVV.

The chain recombines TRBV5-4 with TRBJ1-4, with a possible D match to TRBD1 (5 bases). The CDR3 runs to 13 residues. Trimming shortened V by 0 bases and J by 8 bases, and 8 bases separated the two germline ends. The germline CDR1 and CDR2 sequences are SGHNT and YYREEE (reference sequence). The CDR3 is CASSLGRDEKLFF. In DNA, the CDR3 is TGTGCCAGCAGCTTGGGCAGGGACGAAAAACTGTTTTTT.

The V gene is TRBV18, the J gene TRBJ2-5, with D unclear. There are 15 residues in the CDR3. The germline gives CDR1 KGHSH, CDR2 LQKENI. V dropped 2 bases and J dropped 1 base, with 11 bases sitting between them. The CDR3 bases are TGTGCCAGCTCACCATCCTTGGGCATCCAAGAGACCCAGTACTTC. Its protein product is CASSPSLGIQETQYF.

The rearrangement uses TRBV4-1 and TRBJ2-1, with 10 bases aligning to TRBD1. Germline V gene data show CDR1 as MGHRA and CDR2 as YSYEKL. The junction had 7 bases not matched to a gene; V was cut back by 6 bases and J by 5 bases. The CDR3 loop spans 15 amino acids. CDR3 sequence (DNA): TGCGCCAGCAGAAGCCGGGACAGGGGACACAATGAGCAGTTCTTC. It codes for CASRSRDRGHNEQFF.

CDR3 in DNA: TGTGCCAGCAGTGATCCGGTCTCTAATGAAAAACTGTTTTTT. Translating gives CASSDPVSNEKLFF. The V gene is TRBV25-1, the J gene TRBJ1-4; D ambiguous. With 3 bases removed from V and 3 bases from J, the gap between germline ends came to 8 bases. The germline V gene has CDR1 MGHDK and CDR2 SYGVNS. CDR3 length equals 14 residues.

This chain uses TRBV2 with TRBJ1-5, with unresolved D. The germline V and J ends were trimmed by 6 bases and 1 base, with 10 bases remaining between them. Germline CDR1 reads SNHLY; CDR2 reads FYNNEI. This CDR3 spans 14 amino acids. The CDR3 DNA is TGTGCCAGCAGGGAGGCAATGAGCAATCAGCCCCAGCATTTT. Its translation: CASREAMSNQPQHF.

This chain connects TRBV11-2 to TRBJ2-2; D gene unclear. Germline lookup yields CDR1 SGHAT and CDR2 FQNNGV. The germline V and J ends were trimmed by 1 base and 3 bases, with 3 bases remaining between them. The CDR3 is 13 amino acids. CDR3 bases: TGTGCCAGCAGCTTAGGGGACACCGGGGAGCTGTTTTTT. It codes for CASSLGDTGELFF.

The rearrangement links TRBV11-2 to TRBJ2-1; 12 positions match TRBD2. This CDR3 is 13 amino acids long. Germline assignment: CDR1 SGHAT and CDR2 FQNNGV. V gave up 7 bases and J gave up 11 bases; unmatched junction bases: 6. The CDR3 sequence: CASTLGLAGKQFF. For the CDR3, the DNA is TGTGCCAGCACACTTGGACTAGCGGGGAAGCAGTTCTTC.

This clone was detected a few times. The chain links TRBV28 to TRBJ2-7; D is undetermined. CDR1 and CDR2 (germline): MDHEN, SYDVKM. The CDR3 length is 13 residues. Deletions cut 2 bases from V and 4 bases from J, with 9 bases between. CDR3 sequence: CASSLSLIYEQYF. The DNA of the CDR3 is TGTGCCAGCAGTTTAAGTCTGATATACGAGCAGTACTTC.

This clone came up once. CDR3 in DNA: TGTGCCAGCAGCGTACCCCAGGGCGCGGTCTACGAGCAGTACTTC. This encodes CASSVPQGAVYEQYF. The chain joins TRBV5-6 to TRBJ2-7, with D possibly being TRBD1 (5 bases). This CDR3 has 15 residues. V was shortened by 4 bases and J by 3 bases, with 17 bases between the two germline ends. Germline values: CDR1 SGHDT, CDR2 YYEEEE.